One sample yielded the 21 T cell receptor beta chains listed below, sequenced in a study of blood T cell repertoires in COVID-19. This table comes from immunoSEQ multiplex PCR, and its TCRdb copy is limited to in-frame clones, with some not included. The sample includes almost 400,000 clones, roughly 89% seen only once; the top ten take approximately 1.5%. The sample was PBMCs or T cells enriched from blood (not recorded which). Every receptor here comes from a woman in her 30s who had recovered from COVID-19.

The V call is TRBV9, the J call TRBJ1-5, with D possibly TRBD1 on 6 matching bases. The CDR3 spans 17 residues. The V end lost 4 bases, the J end lost 1 base, and 18 bases lay between the germline ends. Germline lookup yields CDR1 SGDLS and CDR2 YYNGEE. The CDR3, as DNA: TGTGCCAGCAGCCCACGAAGGGGGAGTAAGAGCAATCAGCCCCAGCATTTT. Encoded protein: CASSPRRGSKSNQPQHF.

J is TRBJ2-3 and V is TRBV10-3; 11 positions match TRBD2. CDR1 is ENHRY, CDR2 SYGVKD, per germline. Trimming took 3 bases from V and 2 from J; bases not matched to a gene: 7. This CDR3 is 17 amino acids long. The CDR3, as DNA: TGTGCCATCAGTGAAATGACTAGCGGGGCGTCCACAGATACGCAGTATTTT. It specifies CAISEMTSGASTDTQYF.

This CDR3 is CASIGGETQYF. DNA of the CDR3: TGCGCCAGCATTGGGGGGGAGACCCAGTACTTC. V gene TRBV5-1 combines with J gene TRBJ2-5, with a tentative D call TRBD2 (6 bases). Trimming stripped 6 bases from V and 5 bases from J, with 8 bases between. The CDR3 loop spans 11 amino acids. The V gene's germline CDR1 is SGHRS and CDR2 YFSETQ.

This clone was seen a few times. The chain carries TRBV25-1 and TRBJ2-1, with 11 bases aligning to TRBD2. The CDR3 consists of 16 residues. Germline V gene lookup returns CDR1 MGHDK and CDR2 SYGVNS. After removal of 3 bases from V and 2 bases from J, the junction contained 3 bases not matched to a gene. CDR3 sequence (DNA): TGTGCCAGCAGTGAGTTTAGCGGGGGGGCCTACAATGAGCAGTTCTTC. It yields the protein CASSEFSGGAYNEQFF.

Written as DNA, the CDR3 is TGTGCCAGCAGTGCAGTCCGGACTGCCCGGGCCAATTCACCCCTCCACTTT. It yields the protein CASSAVRTARANSPLHF. This chain joins TRBV28 and TRBJ1-6; D not certain. Germline lookup yields CDR1 MDHEN and CDR2 SYDVKM. The CDR3 contains 17 residues. The germline V and J ends were trimmed by 5 bases and 7 bases, with 21 bases remaining between them.

V gene TRBV3-1 (or the pseudogene TRBV3-2) combines with J gene TRBJ2-7, with D hard to call. The length of the CDR3 is 15 residues. Germline V gene lookup returns CDR1 LGHDT and CDR2 YNNKEL (reference sequence). The V and J ends lost 5 bases and 3 bases respectively, with 17 bases between them. The CDR3 sequence: CASSGITPRHYEQYF. CDR3 DNA: TGTGCCAGCAGCGGCATAACACCACGACACTACGAGCAGTACTTC.

J is TRBJ2-4 and V is TRBV2; 7 bases match TRBD1. V shed 6 bases, J shed 6 bases, and the junction held 5 bases outside the gene matches. Germline V CDR1 and CDR2: SNHLY, FYNNEI. The CDR3 is 13 residues long. Written as DNA, the CDR3 is TGTGCCAGCAGCGAGGGACAGTTAAACATTCAGTACTTC. This codes for CASSEGQLNIQYF. Full variable domain (rest looked up from reference TRBV2 and TRBJ2-4): EPEVTQTPSHQVTQMGQEVILRCVPISNHLYFYWYRQILGQKVEFLVSFYNNEISEKSEIFDDQFSVERPDGSNFTLKIRSTKLEDSAMYFCASSEGQLNIQYFGAGTRLSVL.

The V call is TRBV9, the J call TRBJ2-1; 8 bases align to TRBD2. CDR3 size: 15 residues. The V gene's germline CDR1 is SGDLS and CDR2 YYNGEE. V was clipped by 0 bases and J by 6 bases; unmatched bases: 5. The CDR3 here is CASSVESTSGNEQFF. The CDR3, as DNA: TGTGCCAGCAGCGTAGAAAGTACTAGCGGCAATGAGCAGTTCTTC.

This sequence joins TRBV11-1 and TRBJ2-7; 9 nucleotides align to TRBD1. This CDR3 has 13 amino acids. The V gene's germline CDR1 is SGHAT and CDR2 FQDESV (reference sequence). Trimming took 8 bases from V and 5 from J; bases not matched to a gene: 7. CDR3 sequence reads: CASRDRDEHEQYF. CDR3 nucleotide sequence: TGTGCCAGCCGGGACAGGGATGAGCACGAGCAGTACTTC.

This chain joins TRBV28 and TRBJ2-1, with 7 bases matching TRBD2. V was clipped by 1 base and J by 6 bases; unmatched bases: 12. This CDR3 has 17 residues. Germline V lookup: CDR1 MDHEN, CDR2 SYDVKM. The CDR3 here is CASSLSAGGTGSNEQFF. The DNA for the CDR3 is TGTGCCAGCAGTTTATCGGCCGGGGGGACTGGATCCAATGAGCAGTTCTTC.

This clone was seen a single time. The chain is built from TRBV7-2 and TRBJ2-1; 7 bases agree with TRBD2. Losses at the gene ends were 6 bases for V and 8 bases for J; bases not matched to a gene: 13. The CDR3 has 15 residues. The germline CDR1 and CDR2 sequences are SGHTA and FQGNSA. The CDR3 loop reads CASSKTSRNGDEQFF. Here the CDR3 DNA reads TGTGCCAGCAGTAAGACTAGCCGTAATGGCGATGAGCAGTTCTTC.

This chain joins TRBV6-5 and TRBJ2-5; 10 bases match TRBD1. V was pared by 6 bases and J by 8 bases, with 6 bases of the junction left unmatched. The CDR3 is 13 residues long. Germline CDR1 reads MNHEY; CDR2 reads SVGAGI. DNA for the CDR3: TGTGCCAGCAGGACCCGGGACAGGGGTACCCAGTACTTC. Its protein product is CASRTRDRGTQYF.

The J gene is TRBJ1-2, the V gene TRBV4-2; D is ambiguous. V gave up 0 bases and J gave up 0 bases, with 8 bases separating them. Germline V CDR1 and CDR2: LGHNA, YNFKEQ. This CDR3 is 15 amino acids long. CDR3 in amino acids: CASSQEQEANYGYTF. The CDR3 DNA follows: TGTGCCAGCAGCCAAGAGCAGGAAGCTAACTATGGCTACACCTTC.

This clone appeared once. J is TRBJ1-1 and V is TRBV29-1; no clear D. Germline loops: CDR1 SQVTM, CDR2 ANQGSEA. Deletions cut 4 bases from V and 0 bases from J, with 12 bases between. CDR3 length: 14 residues. The CDR3 coding sequence is TGCAGCGTTGTCCAGGCAGCCATGAACACTGAAGCTTTCTTT. This gives the protein CSVVQAAMNTEAFF.

This clone was seen a single time. The chain is built from TRBV14 and TRBJ2-7; 9 bases map to TRBD2. This CDR3 is built from 16 residues. CDR1 and CDR2 (germline): SGHDN, FVKESK. The junction had 9 bases not matched to a gene; V was cut back by 4 bases and J by 2 bases. The DNA of the CDR3 is TGTGCCAGCAGCCCTGGTAGCGGGAGAGTTCCCTACGAGCAGTACTTC. Amino acid sequence: CASSPGSGRVPYEQYF.

This chain uses TRBV11-3 with TRBJ2-1, with 9 nucleotides matching TRBD1. This CDR3 spans 15 amino acids. The V segment lost 5 bases and the J segment 4 bases; nucleotides outside the gene matches: 6. Germline assignment: CDR1 SGHNT and CDR2 YENEEA. Here the CDR3 reads CASSGPGQGYNEQFF. In DNA, the CDR3 is TGTGCCAGCAGCGGACCGGGACAGGGATACAATGAGCAGTTCTTC.

The chain links TRBV9 to TRBJ2-2; 11 bases agree with TRBD2. Per the germline V gene, CDR1 is SGDLS and CDR2 is YYNGEE. The CDR3 runs 16 residues. V dropped 0 bases and J dropped 4; count of bases not matched to a gene: 2. DNA of the CDR3: TGTGCCAGCAGCGTAGGCCTAGCGGGAGGCACCGGGGAGCTGTTTTTT. It is translated as CASSVGLAGGTGELFF.

CDR3 sequence reads: CASSHYTSGERTEAFF. In DNA form, the CDR3 reads TGTGCCAGCAGCCACTACACCTCTGGAGAACGGACTGAAGCTTTCTTT. The chain links TRBV3-1 (or the pseudogene TRBV3-2) to TRBJ1-1; D is unresolved. Germline CDR1 LGHDT, CDR2 YNNKEL (reference sequence). The CDR3 contains 16 residues. V was cut by 3 bases and J by 5 bases, with 19 bases left in between.

The chain combines TRBV28 with TRBJ2-1; perhaps TRBD2 as D (6 bases). The V and J ends lost 6 bases and 4 bases respectively, with 22 bases between them. Germline CDR1 and CDR2: MDHEN and SYDVKM. The CDR3 consists of 17 residues. In DNA, the CDR3 is TGTGCCAGCAGGTCAGCCACCGGGACTGAAGCTTACAATGAGCAGTTCTTC. Translation gives CASRSATGTEAYNEQFF.

This chain uses TRBV15 with TRBJ1-1, with unresolved D. This CDR3 is 13 amino acids long. Trimming left V 7 bases short and J 2 bases short, with 11 bases between. The germline V gene has CDR1 LNHNV and CDR2 YYDKDF (reference sequence). The CDR3 DNA follows: TGTGCCACCAATGGTGGAGATAACACTGAAGCTTTCTTT. This sequence encodes CATNGGDNTEAFF.

There are a few counts of this clone. This chain uses TRBV19 with TRBJ1-2; D remains ambiguous. The CDR3 has 13 amino acids. With 9 bases removed from V and 6 bases from J, the gap between germline ends came to 17 bases. CDR1 LNHDA and CDR2 SQIVND come from the germline V gene (reference sequence). Written as DNA, the CDR3 is TGTGCCAGCCACATGGCGGAGAGTCATGGCTACACCTTC. This translates into CASHMAESHGYTF.